The 10 T cell receptor beta chains given below trace back to one sample, sequenced in a study of cytomegalovirus exposure and HLA in healthy donors. Sequenced by immunoSEQ multiplex PCR; TCRdb stores in-frame clones only, minus some. In the table there are under 75,000 clones, around four fifths of which are singletons. What was sequenced was PBMCs. The receptors were gathered from a man aged 25-40 years in good health and CMV-seronegative.

The rearrangement uses TRBV28 and TRBJ1-1; D is possibly TRBD1 (5 bases). Trimming stripped 3 bases from V and 4 bases from J, with 12 bases between. The germline V gene has CDR1 MDHEN and CDR2 SYDVKM. The CDR3 is made up of 14 amino acids. CDR3 nucleotide sequence: TGTGCCAGCAGTTTTTACCGGGGGAGCACTGAAGCTTTCTTT. Protein sequence: CASSFYRGSTEAFF.

This chain uses TRBV2 with TRBJ1-4; 7 nucleotides match TRBD1. In germline, CDR1 is SNHLY, CDR2 FYNNEI. The V segment lost 6 bases and the J segment 7 bases; nucleotides outside the gene matches: 8. CDR3 length: 14 residues. CDR3 coding DNA: TGTGCCAGCAGGCAGCAGGGGGTTGGTGAAAAACTGTTTTTT. It translates to CASRQQGVGEKLFF. The variable domain in full, completed from reference TRBV2 and TRBJ1-4, reads EPEVTQTPSHQVTQMGQEVILRCVPISNHLYFYWYRQILGQKVEFLVSFYNNEISEKSEIFDDQFSVERPDGSNFTLKIRSTKLEDSAMYFCASRQQGVGEKLFFGSGTQLSVL.

This clone was counted many times. The chain links TRBV4-2 to TRBJ1-1; TRBD1 is a possible D gene (6 bases). CDR1 is LGHNA, CDR2 YNFKEQ, per germline. The germline V and J ends were trimmed by 3 bases and 3 bases, with 14 bases remaining between them. This CDR3 is 15 amino acids long. The CDR3 nucleotides are TGTGCCAGCAGCCAGTCACAGGGTGTCGACACTGAAGCTTTCTTT. Its protein is CASSQSQGVDTEAFF.

This clone is a singleton in its sample. The rearrangement links TRBV29-1 to TRBJ1-5; D is unresolved. Germline CDR1 SQVTM, CDR2 ANQGSEA. Trimming took 6 bases from V and 0 from J, leaving 6 bases between them. The CDR3 covers 12 residues. CDR3 in amino acids: CSVRYSNQPQHF. The CDR3 nucleotides are TGCAGCGTCAGATATAGCAATCAGCCCCAGCATTTT.

The chain carries TRBV5-4 and TRBJ1-2, with D perhaps TRBD1 (5 bases). The ends were cut back, 4 bases at V and 3 bases at J, with 19 bases in the middle. Germline V gene lookup returns CDR1 SGHNT and CDR2 YYREEE (reference sequence). The length of the CDR3 is 16 residues. In DNA, the CDR3 is TGTGCCAGCAGCGGGGGAGGTATGGGGGTTGACTATGGCTACACCTTC. It codes for CASSGGGMGVDYGYTF.

The CDR3 region has the DNA TGTGCCAGCAGTTACTCTGACAGGATGGGATACTTC. This codes for CASSYSDRMGYF. V and J are TRBV6-6 and TRBJ2-7; possible D gene TRBD1, 6 bases. CDR3 length: 12 amino acids. Germline V gene lookup returns CDR1 MNHNY and CDR2 SVGAGI (reference sequence). Trimming cost V 0 bases and J 13 bases, with 13 bases left between them.

The gene calls are TRBV18 and TRBJ1-5, with D unresolved. This CDR3 is 15 amino acids long. V lost 2 bases and J lost 0, with 8 bases in between. Germline V gene lookup returns CDR1 KGHSH and CDR2 LQKENI. CDR3 DNA: TGTGCCAGCTCACCAGGTGCCAGTAGCAATCAGCCCCAGCATTTT. This encodes CASSPGASSNQPQHF.

The rearrangement links TRBV28 to TRBJ2-5, with D uncertain. This CDR3 is 14 amino acids long. V lost 3 bases to trimming and J lost 5 bases, with 13 bases between them. Germline loops: CDR1 MDHEN, CDR2 SYDVKM. CDR3 residues: CASSFTTLRETQYF. The CDR3 nucleotides are TGTGCCAGCAGTTTTACTACCCTGAGGGAGACCCAGTACTTC.

This chain links TRBV2 with TRBJ1-5; no firm D call. This CDR3 contains 15 residues. Germline V gene sequence: CDR1 SNHLY, CDR2 FYNNEI. Trimming took off 6 bases at V and 0 bases at J, with 12 bases between the two ends. The CDR3 DNA is TGTGCCAGCAGCCAATGGCCTTATAGCAATCAGCCCCAGCATTTT. Translating it yields CASSQWPYSNQPQHF.

This chain uses TRBV5-1 with TRBJ1-2; D is unresolved. With 8 bases removed from V and 0 bases from J, the gap between germline ends came to 11 bases. The CDR3 consists of 13 residues. Germline lookup yields CDR1 SGHRS and CDR2 YFSETQ. The CDR3 protein is CASRNPSNYGYTF. CDR3 DNA: TGCGCCAGTCGTAATCCGTCTAACTATGGCTACACCTTC.